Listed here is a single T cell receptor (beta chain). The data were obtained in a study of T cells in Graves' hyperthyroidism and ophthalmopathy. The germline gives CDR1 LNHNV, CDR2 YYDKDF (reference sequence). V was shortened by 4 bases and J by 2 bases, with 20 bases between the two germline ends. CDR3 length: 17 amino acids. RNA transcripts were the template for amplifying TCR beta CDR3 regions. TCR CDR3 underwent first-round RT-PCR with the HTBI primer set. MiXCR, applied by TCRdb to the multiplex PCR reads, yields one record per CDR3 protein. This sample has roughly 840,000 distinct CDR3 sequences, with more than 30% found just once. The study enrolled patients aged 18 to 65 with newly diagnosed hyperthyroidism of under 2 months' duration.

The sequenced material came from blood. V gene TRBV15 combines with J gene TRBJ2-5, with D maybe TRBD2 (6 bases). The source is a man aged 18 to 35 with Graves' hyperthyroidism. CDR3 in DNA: TGTGCCACCAGCATGGGGATCCAGGGAGGATTACAAGAGACCCAGTACTTC. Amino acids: CATSMGIQGGLQETQYF.